The 13 T cell receptor beta chains below were found in one sample sequenced in a study of T cell repertoires in cytomegalovirus infection. Using its own MiXCR run on the reads, TCRdb lists one record per CDR3 protein. The table includes approximately 550,000 distinct CDR3 sequences, about 17% detected once. The sample was CD8+ T cells from PBMCs. These receptors were taken from a human donor in good health (CMV status not recorded). Some clones in this sample may be carry-over from other donors' samples.

This clonotype was counted a few times. The chain couples TRBV28 to TRBJ2-1, with D unclear. V dropped 3 bases and J dropped 9 bases, with 6 bases sitting between them. Germline-derived CDR1 and CDR2 are MDHEN and SYDVKM. CDR3 length: 11 residues. CDR3 sequence (DNA): TGTGCCAGCAGTTTGGAAGTTGAGCAGTTCTTC. It translates to CASSLEVEQFF. The full variable domain, its missing parts supplied by reference TRBV28 and TRBJ2-1, is DVKVTQSSRYLVKRTGEKVFLECVQDMDHENMFWYRQDPGLGLRLIYFSYDVKMKEKGDIPEGYSVSREKKERFSLILESASTNQTSMYLCASSLEVEQFFGPGTRLTVL.

This clonotype was found many times. This chain uses TRBV7-9 with TRBJ1-1; D gene unclear. Germline CDR1 SEHNR, CDR2 FQNEAQ (reference sequence). V dropped 2 bases and J dropped 4 bases, with 8 bases sitting between them. The CDR3 has 13 residues. Written as DNA, the CDR3 is TGTGCCAGCAGCTTACCTGGGCTCACTGAAGCTTTCTTT. The encoded protein is CASSLPGLTEAFF.

The chain employs TRBV10-3 and TRBJ1-2; 8 positions match TRBD1. This CDR3 comprises 17 residues. The junction had 8 bases not matched to a gene; V was cut back by 0 bases and J by 2 bases. Per germline, CDR1 ENHRY and CDR2 SYGVKD. The CDR3 DNA reads TGTGCCATCAGTGAGTCAAGGGCAGGGGGCGCGAACTATGGCTACACCTTC. Translating it yields CAISESRAGGANYGYTF.

V and J are TRBV6-2 or TRBV6-3 and TRBJ2-1; TRBD2 matches at 8 bases. The ends lost 7 bases at V and 4 bases at J; junction bases unmatched: 12. Germline V lookup: CDR1 MNHEY, CDR2 SVGEGT. This CDR3 comprises 16 residues. CDR3 sequence: CASIDTGGRRYNEQFF. Here the CDR3 DNA reads TGTGCCAGCATCGACACGGGGGGGAGAAGGTACAATGAGCAGTTCTTC.

This clonotype has a handful of counts. The gene calls are TRBV6-5 and TRBJ2-7; a weak D match, TRBD2 (6 bases). There are 16 residues in the CDR3. Germline loops: CDR1 MNHEY, CDR2 SVGAGI. Between the trimmed V and J ends, which lost 5 bases and 0 bases, there was a span of 17 bases. The CDR3 DNA follows: TGTGCCAGCAGTCCTAGTTTCGGGGGAAGCTCCTACGAGCAGTACTTC. This translates into CASSPSFGGSSYEQYF.

This clonotype was seen repeatedly, ten times or more. V gene TRBV28 combines with J gene TRBJ2-1; 8 bases align to TRBD2. The CDR3 is made up of 14 amino acids. CDR1 and CDR2 (germline): MDHEN, SYDVKM. V was clipped by 10 bases and J by 4 bases; unmatched bases: 9. The CDR3 region is CATRTGGSYNEQFF. The CDR3 DNA reads as TGTGCCACCCGAACGGGAGGGTCTTACAATGAGCAGTTCTTC.

For this clonotype: One junction end does not reproduce the germline sequence, and a read error may be involved. V is TRBV7-3 and J is TRBJ2-3; 9 positions agree with TRBD2. This CDR3 has 15 amino acids. Germline assignment: CDR1 SGHTA and CDR2 FQGTGA. For the CDR3, the DNA is TGTGCTAGCAGCTTTAGCGGGGGAGGAACAGATAAGCAGTATTTT. It encodes CASSFSGGGTDKQYF.

The chain has TRBV19 and TRBJ1-1; 8 bases map to TRBD1. After removal of 7 bases from V and 4 bases from J, the junction contained 11 bases not matched to a gene. Germline V lookup: CDR1 LNHDA, CDR2 SQIVND (reference sequence). The CDR3 contains 15 residues. CDR3 amino acids: CASTLGSGGGTEAFF. In DNA form, the CDR3 reads TGTGCCAGTACCCTGGGGTCAGGGGGCGGCACTGAAGCTTTCTTT. The full variable domain, in which reference TRBV19 and TRBJ1-1 provide the parts outside the CDR3, is DGGITQSPKYLFRKEGQNVTLSCEQNLNHDAMYWYRQDPGQGLRLIYYSQIVNDFQKGDIAEGYSVSREKKESFPLTVTSAQKNPTAFYLCASTLGSGGGTEAFFGQGTRLTVV.

In this sample, this clonotype turned up a few times. The V and J genes are TRBV27 and TRBJ2-1; the D is unclear. Trimming took 3 bases from V and 15 from J, leaving 15 bases between them. CDR3 length: 12 amino acids. CDR1 and CDR2 (germline): MNHEY, SMNVEV (reference sequence). CDR3 nucleotides: TGTGCCAGCAGTTTCGGTAGGGAAGCCCGGTTCTTC. Protein product: CASSFGREARFF.

This clonotype was observed many times. The chain carries TRBV6-5 and TRBJ2-7; D is uncertain. Germline assignment: CDR1 MNHEY and CDR2 SVGAGI. This CDR3 has 13 residues. Between the trimmed V and J ends, which lost 0 bases and 7 bases, there was a span of 10 bases. The CDR3 region has the DNA TGTGCCAGCAGTTACTCAAGGAGCTCGGAGCAGTACTTC. Its protein is CASSYSRSSEQYF.

The chain links TRBV24-1 to TRBJ2-2; D gene uncertain. Germline CDR1 and CDR2: KGHDR and SFDVKD. The CDR3 spans 13 residues. Trimming left V 3 bases short and J 6 bases short, with 7 bases between. As DNA, the CDR3 is TGTGCCACCAGTGATAGGGTATCCGGGGAGCTGTTTTTT. It codes for CATSDRVSGELFF.

This clonotype was detected ten times or more. This sequence joins TRBV7-9 and TRBJ2-7, with 10 bases identical to TRBD2. The CDR3 consists of 13 residues. V dropped 4 bases and J dropped 12; count of bases not matched to a gene: 9. Germline loops: CDR1 SEHNR, CDR2 FQNEAQ (reference sequence). The CDR3 nucleotides are TGTGCCAGCAGCTATTTAGCGGGAGGTTCACTGTACTTC. The encoded protein is CASSYLAGGSLYF. Filled out from reference TRBV7-9 and TRBJ2-7, the complete variable domain reads DTGVSQNPRHKITKRGQNVTFRCDPISEHNRLYWYRQTLGQGPEFLTYFQNEAQLEKSRLLSDRFSAERPKGSFSTLEIQRTEQGDSAMYLCASSYLAGGSLYFGPGTRLTVT.

This clonotype was counted between two and nine times. The J gene is TRBJ2-5, the V gene TRBV14; a possible D gene is TRBD1 (6 bases). CDR1 SGHDN and CDR2 FVKESK come from the germline V gene. The CDR3 contains 15 residues. With 1 base removed from V and 2 bases from J, the gap between germline ends came to 11 bases. CDR3 region: CASSQVGHTQETQYF. The CDR3 DNA reads as TGTGCCAGCAGCCAAGTGGGACATACGCAAGAGACCCAGTACTTC.